This TCR beta chain was identified in a study of blood T cell repertoires in COVID-19. Study background: Italy, Spain and the United States were the sources of the convalescent and acute COVID-19 samples.

Sequencing used immunoSEQ multiplex PCR; TCRdb keeps in-frame clones, though not all of them. The sample has 300,000 to 400,000 clones; around 90% are singletons. CDR1 is SGDLS, CDR2 YYNGEE, per germline. The CDR3 contains 14 residues. V was trimmed by 0 bases and J by 6 bases, leaving 12 bases between them. This chain joins TRBV9 and TRBJ1-1; D gene unclear. This receptor was taken from a woman under 30 who had recovered from COVID-19. The sample was peripheral blood. The CDR3 region is CASSVVPGGSEAFF. CDR3 bases: TGTGCCAGCAGCGTAGTCCCCGGAGGTTCTGAAGCTTTCTTT.